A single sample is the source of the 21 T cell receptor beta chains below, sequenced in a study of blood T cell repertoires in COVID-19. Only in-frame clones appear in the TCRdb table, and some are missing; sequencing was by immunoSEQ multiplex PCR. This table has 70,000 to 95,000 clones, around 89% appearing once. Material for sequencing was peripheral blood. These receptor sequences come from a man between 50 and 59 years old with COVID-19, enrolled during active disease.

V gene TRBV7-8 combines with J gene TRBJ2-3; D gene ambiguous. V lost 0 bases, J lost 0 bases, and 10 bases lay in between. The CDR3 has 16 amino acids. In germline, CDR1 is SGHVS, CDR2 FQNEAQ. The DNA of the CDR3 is TGTGCCAGCAGCTTAGCGTTTCAGAAGAGCACAGATACGCAGTATTTT. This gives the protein CASSLAFQKSTDTQYF.

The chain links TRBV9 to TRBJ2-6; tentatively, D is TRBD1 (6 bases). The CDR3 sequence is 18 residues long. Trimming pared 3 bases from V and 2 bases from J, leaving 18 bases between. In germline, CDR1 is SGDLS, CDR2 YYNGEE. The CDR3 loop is CASSANRDEGPGANVLTF. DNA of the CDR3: TGTGCCAGCAGCGCCAACAGGGACGAGGGCCCTGGGGCCAACGTCCTGACTTTC.

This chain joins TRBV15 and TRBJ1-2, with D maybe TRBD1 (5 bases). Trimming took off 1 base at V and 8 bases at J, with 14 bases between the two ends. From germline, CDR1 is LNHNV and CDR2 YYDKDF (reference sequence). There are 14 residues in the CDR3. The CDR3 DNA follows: TGTGCCACCAGCAGAGCTGGGAGGGACGTCGGCTACACCTTC. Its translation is CATSRAGRDVGYTF.

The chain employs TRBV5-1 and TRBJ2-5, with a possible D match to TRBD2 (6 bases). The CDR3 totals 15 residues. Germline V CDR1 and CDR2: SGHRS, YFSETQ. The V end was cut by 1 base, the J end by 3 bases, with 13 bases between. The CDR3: CASSLSTGVKETQYF. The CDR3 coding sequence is TGCGCCAGCAGCTTGTCAACGGGGGTAAAAGAGACCCAGTACTTC.

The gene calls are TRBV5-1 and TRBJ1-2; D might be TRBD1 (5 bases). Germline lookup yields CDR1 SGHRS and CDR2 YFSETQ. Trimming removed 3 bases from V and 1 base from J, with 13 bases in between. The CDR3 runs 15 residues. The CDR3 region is CASSSAPGFNYGYTF. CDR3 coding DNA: TGCGCCAGCAGCTCCGCTCCAGGGTTTAACTATGGCTACACCTTC.

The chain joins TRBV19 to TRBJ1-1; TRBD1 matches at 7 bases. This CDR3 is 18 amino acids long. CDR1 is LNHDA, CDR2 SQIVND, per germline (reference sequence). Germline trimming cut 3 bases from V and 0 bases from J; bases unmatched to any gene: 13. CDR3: CASSIENRGRGLNTEAFF. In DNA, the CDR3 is TGTGCCAGTAGTATCGAGAACAGGGGTCGGGGTTTGAACACTGAAGCTTTCTTT. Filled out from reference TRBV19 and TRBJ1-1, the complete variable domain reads DGGITQSPKYLFRKEGQNVTLSCEQNLNHDAMYWYRQDPGQGLRLIYYSQIVNDFQKGDIAEGYSVSREKKESFPLTVTSAQKNPTAFYLCASSIENRGRGLNTEAFFGQGTRLTVV.

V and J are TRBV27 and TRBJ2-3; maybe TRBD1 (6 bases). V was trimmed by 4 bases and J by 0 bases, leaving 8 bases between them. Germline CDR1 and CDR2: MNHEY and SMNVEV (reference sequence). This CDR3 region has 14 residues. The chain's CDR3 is CASSYQGSTDTQYF. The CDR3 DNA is TGTGCCAGCAGTTACCAGGGGAGCACAGATACGCAGTATTTT.

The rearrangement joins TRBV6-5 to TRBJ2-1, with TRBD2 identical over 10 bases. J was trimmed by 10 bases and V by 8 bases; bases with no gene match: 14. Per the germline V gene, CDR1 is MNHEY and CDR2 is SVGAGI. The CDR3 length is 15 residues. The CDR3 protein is CASGRRLAGVEEQFF. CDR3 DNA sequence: TGTGCCAGCGGTAGAAGGCTAGCGGGGGTAGAGGAGCAGTTCTTC.

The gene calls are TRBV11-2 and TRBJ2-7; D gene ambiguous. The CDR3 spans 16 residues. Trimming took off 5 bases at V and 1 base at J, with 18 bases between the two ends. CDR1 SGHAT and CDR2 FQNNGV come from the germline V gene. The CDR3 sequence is CASSLPPLTRSYEQYF. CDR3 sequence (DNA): TGTGCCAGCAGCCTTCCACCATTGACAAGGTCCTACGAGCAGTACTTC.

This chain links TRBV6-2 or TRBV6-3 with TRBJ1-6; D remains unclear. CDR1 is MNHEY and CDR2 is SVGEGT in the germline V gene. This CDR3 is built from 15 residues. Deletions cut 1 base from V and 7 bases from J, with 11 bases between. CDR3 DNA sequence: TGTGCCAGCAGTTACTTCCAGGCTGCGAATTCACCCCTCCACTTT. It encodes CASSYFQAANSPLHF.

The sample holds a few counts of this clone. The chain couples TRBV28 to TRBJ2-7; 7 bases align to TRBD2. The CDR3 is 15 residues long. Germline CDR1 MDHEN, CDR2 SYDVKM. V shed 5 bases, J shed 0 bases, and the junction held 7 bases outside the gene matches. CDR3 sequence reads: CASSRAGSLSYEQYF. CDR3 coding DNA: TGTGCCAGCAGTCGAGCGGGGTCGCTCTCCTACGAGCAGTACTTC.

The CDR3 spells CASSSELNSPLHF. The CDR3 nucleotides are TGTGCCAGCAGCTCCGAACTTAATTCACCCCTCCACTTT. The V gene is TRBV11-2, the J gene TRBJ1-6; D not certain. The CDR3 runs 13 residues. Germline V gene data show CDR1 as SGHAT and CDR2 as FQNNGV. Trimming took 4 bases from V and 6 from J, leaving 7 bases between them.

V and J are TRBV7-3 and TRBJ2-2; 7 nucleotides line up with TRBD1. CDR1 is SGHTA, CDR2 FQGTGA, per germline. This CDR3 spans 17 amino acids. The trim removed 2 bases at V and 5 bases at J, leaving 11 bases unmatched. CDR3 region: CASSLAAGTVTTGELFF. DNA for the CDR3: TGTGCCAGCAGCTTAGCCGCCGGGACAGTAACGACCGGGGAGCTGTTTTTT.

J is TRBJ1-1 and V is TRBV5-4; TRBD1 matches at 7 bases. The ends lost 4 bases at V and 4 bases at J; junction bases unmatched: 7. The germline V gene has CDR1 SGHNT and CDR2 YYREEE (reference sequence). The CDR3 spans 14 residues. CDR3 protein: CASSSTGVGTEAFF. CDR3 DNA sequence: TGTGCCAGCAGCAGTACAGGGGTGGGCACTGAAGCTTTCTTT.

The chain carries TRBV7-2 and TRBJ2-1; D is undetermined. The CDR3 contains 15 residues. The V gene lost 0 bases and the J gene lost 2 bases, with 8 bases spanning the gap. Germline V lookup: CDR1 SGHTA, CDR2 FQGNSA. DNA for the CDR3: TGTGCCAGCAGCTTAGCCAGGATTCCCTACAATGAGCAGTTCTTC. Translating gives CASSLARIPYNEQFF. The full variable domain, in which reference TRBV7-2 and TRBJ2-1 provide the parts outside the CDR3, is GAGVSQSPSNKVTEKGKDVELRCDPISGHTALYWYRQSLGQGLEFLIYFQGNSAPDKSGLPSDRFSAERTGGSVSTLTIQRTQQEDSAVYLCASSLARIPYNEQFFGPGTRLTVL.

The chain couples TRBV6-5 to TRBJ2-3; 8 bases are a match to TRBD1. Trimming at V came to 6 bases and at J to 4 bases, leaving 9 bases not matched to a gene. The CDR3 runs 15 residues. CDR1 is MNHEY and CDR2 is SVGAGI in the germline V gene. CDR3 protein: CASRLSGGAPDTQYF. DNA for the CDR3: TGTGCCAGCAGACTATCAGGGGGCGCGCCAGATACGCAGTATTTT.

CDR3 bases: TGTGCCAGCAGCCCGGTCAGACAAGAGACCCAGTACTTC. This sequence encodes CASSPVRQETQYF. The chain carries TRBV6-2 or TRBV6-3 and TRBJ2-5, with D uncertain. This CDR3 spans 13 amino acids. V lost 6 bases to trimming and J lost 2 bases, with 10 bases between them. Germline CDR1 reads MNHEY; CDR2 reads SVGEGT.

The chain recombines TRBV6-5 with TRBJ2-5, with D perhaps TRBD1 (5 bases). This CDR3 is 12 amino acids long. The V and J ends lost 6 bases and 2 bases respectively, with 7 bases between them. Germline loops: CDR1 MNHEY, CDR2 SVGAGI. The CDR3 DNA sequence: TGTGCCAGCAGGGCAGGGCAAGAGACCCAGTACTTC. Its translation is CASRAGQETQYF.

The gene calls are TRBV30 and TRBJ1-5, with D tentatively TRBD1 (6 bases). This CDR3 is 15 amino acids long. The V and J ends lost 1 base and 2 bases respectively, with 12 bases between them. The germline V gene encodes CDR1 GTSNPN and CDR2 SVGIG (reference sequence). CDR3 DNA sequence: TGTGCCTGGAGTGCCCCCCCAGGGGGCAATCAGCCCCAGCATTTT. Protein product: CAWSAPPGGNQPQHF.

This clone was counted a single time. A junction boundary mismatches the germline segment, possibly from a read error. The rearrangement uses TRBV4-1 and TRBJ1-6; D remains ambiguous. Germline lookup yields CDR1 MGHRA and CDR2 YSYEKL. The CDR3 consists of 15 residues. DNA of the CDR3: TGCGCCAGCAGCCAAACCCAGACAAGTTCTTCACTCCTCCACTTT. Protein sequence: CASSQTQTSSSLLHF.

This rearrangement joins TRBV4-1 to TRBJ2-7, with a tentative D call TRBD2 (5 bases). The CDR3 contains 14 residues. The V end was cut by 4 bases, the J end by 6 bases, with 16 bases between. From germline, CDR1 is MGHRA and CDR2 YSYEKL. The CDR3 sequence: CASSPRESFGEQYF. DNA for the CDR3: TGCGCCAGCAGCCCCCGGGAAAGCTTCGGCGAGCAGTACTTC.